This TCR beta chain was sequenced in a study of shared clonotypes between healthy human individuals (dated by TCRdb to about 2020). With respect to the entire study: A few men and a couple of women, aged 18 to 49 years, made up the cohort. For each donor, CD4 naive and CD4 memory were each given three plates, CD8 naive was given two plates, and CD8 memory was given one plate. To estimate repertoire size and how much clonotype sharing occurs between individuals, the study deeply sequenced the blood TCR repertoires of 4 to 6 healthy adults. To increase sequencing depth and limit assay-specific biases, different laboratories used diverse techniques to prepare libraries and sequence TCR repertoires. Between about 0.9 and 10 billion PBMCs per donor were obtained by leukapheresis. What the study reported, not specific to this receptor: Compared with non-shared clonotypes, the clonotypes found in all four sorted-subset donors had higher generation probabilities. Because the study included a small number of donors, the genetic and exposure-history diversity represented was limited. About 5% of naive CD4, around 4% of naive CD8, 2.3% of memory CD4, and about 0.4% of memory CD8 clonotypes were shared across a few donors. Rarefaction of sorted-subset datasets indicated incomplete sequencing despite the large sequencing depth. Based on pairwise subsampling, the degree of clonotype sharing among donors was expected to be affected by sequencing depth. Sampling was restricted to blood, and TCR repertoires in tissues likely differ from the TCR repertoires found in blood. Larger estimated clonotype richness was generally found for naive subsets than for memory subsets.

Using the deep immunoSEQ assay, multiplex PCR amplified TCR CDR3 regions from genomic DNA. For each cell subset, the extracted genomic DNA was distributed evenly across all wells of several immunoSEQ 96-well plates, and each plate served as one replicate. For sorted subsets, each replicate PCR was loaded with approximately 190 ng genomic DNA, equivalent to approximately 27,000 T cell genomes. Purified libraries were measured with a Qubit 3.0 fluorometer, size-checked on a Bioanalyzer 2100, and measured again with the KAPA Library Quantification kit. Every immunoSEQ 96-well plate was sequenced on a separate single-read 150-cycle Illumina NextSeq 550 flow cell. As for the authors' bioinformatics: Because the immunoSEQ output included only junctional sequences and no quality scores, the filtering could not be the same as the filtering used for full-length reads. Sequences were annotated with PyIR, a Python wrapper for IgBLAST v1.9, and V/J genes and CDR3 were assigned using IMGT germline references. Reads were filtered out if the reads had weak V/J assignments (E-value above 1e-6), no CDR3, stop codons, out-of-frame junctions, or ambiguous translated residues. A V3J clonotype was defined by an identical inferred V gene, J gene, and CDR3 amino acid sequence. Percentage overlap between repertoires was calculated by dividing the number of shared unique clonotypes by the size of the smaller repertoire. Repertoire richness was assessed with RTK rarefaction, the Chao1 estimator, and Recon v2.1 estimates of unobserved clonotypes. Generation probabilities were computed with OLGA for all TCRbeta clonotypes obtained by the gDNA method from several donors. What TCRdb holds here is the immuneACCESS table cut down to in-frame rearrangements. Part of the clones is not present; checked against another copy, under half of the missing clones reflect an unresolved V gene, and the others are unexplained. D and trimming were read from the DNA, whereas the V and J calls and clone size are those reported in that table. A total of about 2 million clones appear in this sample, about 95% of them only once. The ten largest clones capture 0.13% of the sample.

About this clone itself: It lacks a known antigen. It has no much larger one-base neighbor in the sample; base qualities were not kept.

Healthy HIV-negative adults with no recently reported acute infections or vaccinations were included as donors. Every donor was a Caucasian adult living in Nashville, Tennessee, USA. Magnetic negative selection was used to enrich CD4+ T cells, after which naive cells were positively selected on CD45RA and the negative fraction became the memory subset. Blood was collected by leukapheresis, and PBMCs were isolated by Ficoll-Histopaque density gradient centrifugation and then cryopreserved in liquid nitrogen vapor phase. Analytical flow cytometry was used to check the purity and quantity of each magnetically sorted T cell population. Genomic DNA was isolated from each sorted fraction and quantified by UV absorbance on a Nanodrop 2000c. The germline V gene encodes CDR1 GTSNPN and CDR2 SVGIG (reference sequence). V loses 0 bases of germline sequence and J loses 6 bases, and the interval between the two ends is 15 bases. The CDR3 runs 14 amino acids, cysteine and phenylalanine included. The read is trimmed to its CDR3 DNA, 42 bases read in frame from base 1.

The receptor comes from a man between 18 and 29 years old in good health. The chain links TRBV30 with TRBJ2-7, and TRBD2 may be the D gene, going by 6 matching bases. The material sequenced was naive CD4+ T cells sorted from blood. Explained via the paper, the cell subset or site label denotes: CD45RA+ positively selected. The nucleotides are TGTGCCTGGAGTGTACGGGGGTGGGCCCTCGAGCAGTACTTC. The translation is CAWSVRGWALEQYF.